Following are 9 T cell receptor beta chains from one sample sequenced in a study of beta chain features in type 1 diabetes. What was sequenced were expressed TCRB transcripts, since all of the isolated RNA had been reverse transcribed. The protocol was immunoSEQ multiplex PCR, while the TCRdb copy is restricted to in-frame clones and leaves out a portion. The sample includes about 930,000 clones, about a sixth of them seen just once. Material for sequencing was naive CD4+ T cells from blood. These TCRs come from a young woman in good health.

This clone has just a few counts. The genes are TRBV20-1 and TRBJ2-3; no firm D call. V lost 3 bases and J 4 bases, leaving 5 bases between the germline ends. The CDR3 contains 11 residues. Germline V CDR1 and CDR2: DFQATT, SNEGSKA (reference sequence). The CDR3 nucleotides are TGCAGTGCTAGTGTCTCAGATACGCAGTATTTT. This translates into CSASVSDTQYF.

This chain joins TRBV5-1 and TRBJ2-1, with TRBD1 matching over 9 bases. Trimming cost V 5 bases and J 9 bases; bases outside gene matches: 12. The CDR3 extends over 15 amino acids. Germline V gene data show CDR1 as SGHRS and CDR2 as YFSETQ. The DNA for the CDR3 is TGCGCCAGCAGAGTTACAGGGGGCGAAGTAAGTGAGCAGTTCTTC. Protein product: CASRVTGGEVSEQFF.

This chain uses TRBV18 with TRBJ2-2; D remains ambiguous. The germline V gene has CDR1 KGHSH and CDR2 LQKENI. Trimming shortened V by 3 bases and J by 5 bases, and 10 bases separated the two germline ends. This CDR3 is built from 14 residues. The chain's CDR3 is CASSPLVETGELFF. CDR3 DNA: TGTGCCAGCTCACCTTTAGTGGAAACCGGGGAGCTGTTTTTT.

This chain joins TRBV5-4 and TRBJ2-5, with 7 bases identical to TRBD2. Germline V lookup: CDR1 SGHNT, CDR2 YYREEE (reference sequence). The length of the CDR3 is 15 residues. Trimming at V came to 0 bases and at J to 3 bases, leaving 5 bases not matched to a gene. The DNA for the CDR3 is TGTGCCAGCAGCTTGGGGCCCCTAGCGGAAGAGACCCAGTACTTC. It encodes CASSLGPLAEETQYF.

V and J are TRBV19 and TRBJ1-5; tentatively, D is TRBD1 (5 bases). V was cut by 5 bases and J by 6 bases, with 17 bases left in between. The CDR3 extends over 15 amino acids. Looked up from germline, CDR1 is LNHDA and CDR2 is SQIVND (reference sequence). In nucleotides, the CDR3 is TGTGCCAGTAGTGGCCAATGGGGCGTTCGTCAGCCCCAGCATTTT. Its translation: CASSGQWGVRQPQHF. The full variable domain, rest sourced from reference TRBV19 and TRBJ1-5, is DGGITQSPKYLFRKEGQNVTLSCEQNLNHDAMYWYRQDPGQGLRLIYYSQIVNDFQKGDIAEGYSVSREKKESFPLTVTSAQKNPTAFYLCASSGQWGVRQPQHFGDGTRLSIL.

This clone turned up a few times. This specimen includes other DNA sequences encoding the same CDR3. V usage is TRBV19 and J usage is TRBJ2-5; D remains ambiguous. This CDR3 contains 11 residues. Trimming took 4 bases from V and 1 from J, leaving 1 base between them. CDR1 is LNHDA, CDR2 SQIVND, per germline (reference sequence). The CDR3 nucleotides are TGTGCCAGTAGTACCCAAGAGACCCAGTACTTC. This gives the protein CASSTQETQYF. Using reference TRBV19 and TRBJ2-5 for the parts outside the CDR3, the full variable domain is DGGITQSPKYLFRKEGQNVTLSCEQNLNHDAMYWYRQDPGQGLRLIYYSQIVNDFQKGDIAEGYSVSREKKESFPLTVTSAQKNPTAFYLCASSTQETQYFGPGTRLLVL.

The chain combines TRBV7-3 with TRBJ2-6; no reliable D call. V dropped 6 bases and J dropped 0 bases, with 9 bases sitting between them. Germline V gene lookup returns CDR1 SGHTA and CDR2 FQGTGA. The CDR3 runs 15 residues. CDR3 DNA: TGTGCCAGCAGATCCGACGCCTCTGGGGCCAACGTCCTGACTTTC. Protein sequence: CASRSDASGANVLTF.

This clone has just a few counts. This chain joins TRBV11-2 and TRBJ2-5; unclear D gene. This CDR3 has 14 residues. The V end lost 2 bases, the J end lost 5 bases, and 12 bases lay between the germline ends. The germline CDR1 and CDR2 sequences are SGHAT and FQNNGV. The CDR3 protein is CASSLFRATETQYF. In nucleotides, the CDR3 is TGTGCCAGCAGCTTATTTAGGGCGACGGAGACCCAGTACTTC.

There are a few counts of this clone. The chain employs TRBV29-1 and TRBJ2-5, with a tentative D call TRBD2 (6 bases). CDR1 and CDR2 from the germline V gene are SQVTM and ANQGSEA. The CDR3 totals 13 residues. Trimming took off 6 bases at V and 5 bases at J, with 16 bases between the two ends. The CDR3 loop reads CSVGLGGRETQYF. CDR3 bases: TGCAGCGTGGGCCTGGGAGGTAGGGAGACCCAGTACTTC.